This T cell receptor beta chain emerged from a study of T cells in Graves' hyperthyroidism and ophthalmopathy. Based on clinical symptoms, serum thyroxine and TRAb, thyroid ultrasound and orbital computed tomography, diagnoses were reached. Template material for amplifying TCR beta CDR3 regions consisted of RNA transcripts. With the HTBI primer set, the TCR CDR3 went through a first round of RT-PCR. TCRdb used MiXCR to reprocess the multiplex PCR reads, holding one entry per CDR3 protein. The profile covers hundreds of thousands of distinct CDR3 sequences, with about 20% appearing a single time and 3.7% taken by the ten largest. This clonotype occurred many times. The CDR3 totals 16 residues. V gave up 2 bases and J gave up 3 bases; unmatched junction bases: 2. CDR1 is MNHEY and CDR2 is SVGAGI in the germline V gene.

This clonotype was sampled from a woman aged 18-35 years with Graves' hyperthyroidism. The chain uses TRBV6-5 and TRBJ2-2, with 11 bases matching TRBD2. Sequencing was carried out using blood. The CDR3 is CASSYLTSGDTGELFF. The DNA of the CDR3 is TGTGCCAGCAGTTACCTGACTAGCGGGGACACCGGGGAGCTGTTTTTT.